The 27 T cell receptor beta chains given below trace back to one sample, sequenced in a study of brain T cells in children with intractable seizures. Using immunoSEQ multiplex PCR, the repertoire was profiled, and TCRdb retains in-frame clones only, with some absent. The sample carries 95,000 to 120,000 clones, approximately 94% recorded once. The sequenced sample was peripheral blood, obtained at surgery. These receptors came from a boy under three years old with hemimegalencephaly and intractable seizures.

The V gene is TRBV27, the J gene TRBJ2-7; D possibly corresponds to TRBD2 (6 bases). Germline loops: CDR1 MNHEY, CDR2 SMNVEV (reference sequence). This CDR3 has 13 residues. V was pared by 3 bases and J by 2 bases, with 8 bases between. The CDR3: CASSLGLPYEQYF. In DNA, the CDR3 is TGTGCCAGCAGTTTGGGACTTCCCTACGAGCAGTACTTC.

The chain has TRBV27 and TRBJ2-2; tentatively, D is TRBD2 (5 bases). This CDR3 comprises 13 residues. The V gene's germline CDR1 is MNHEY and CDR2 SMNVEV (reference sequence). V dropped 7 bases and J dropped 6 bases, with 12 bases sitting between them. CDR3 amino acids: CASKPYGAGELFF. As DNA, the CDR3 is TGTGCCAGCAAACCTTACGGGGCCGGGGAGCTGTTTTTT.

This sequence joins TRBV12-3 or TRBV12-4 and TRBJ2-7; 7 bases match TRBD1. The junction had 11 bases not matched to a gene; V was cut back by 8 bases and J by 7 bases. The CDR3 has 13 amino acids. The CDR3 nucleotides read TGTGCCAGCCGGTGGACAGGCGGGCGGGAGCAGTACTTC. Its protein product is CASRWTGGREQYF.

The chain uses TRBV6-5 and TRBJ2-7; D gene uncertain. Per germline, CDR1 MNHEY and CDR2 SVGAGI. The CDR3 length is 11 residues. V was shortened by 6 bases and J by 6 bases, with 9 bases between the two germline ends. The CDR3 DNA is TGTGCCAGCAGCTTTGGTAGCGAGCAGTACTTC. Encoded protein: CASSFGSEQYF.

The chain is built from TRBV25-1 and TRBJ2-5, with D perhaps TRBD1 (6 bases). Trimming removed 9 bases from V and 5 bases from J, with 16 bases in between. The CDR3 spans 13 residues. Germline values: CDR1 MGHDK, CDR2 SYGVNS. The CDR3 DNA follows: TGTGCCAGACCCGGACAGTGCGGGGAGACCCAGTACTTC. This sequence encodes CARPGQCGETQYF. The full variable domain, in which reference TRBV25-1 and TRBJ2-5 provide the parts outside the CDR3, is EADIYQTPRYLVIGTGKKITLECSQTMGHDKMYWYQQDPGMELHLIHYSYGVNSTEKGDLSSESTVSRIRTEHFPLTLESARPSHTSQYLCARPGQCGETQYFGPGTRLLVL.

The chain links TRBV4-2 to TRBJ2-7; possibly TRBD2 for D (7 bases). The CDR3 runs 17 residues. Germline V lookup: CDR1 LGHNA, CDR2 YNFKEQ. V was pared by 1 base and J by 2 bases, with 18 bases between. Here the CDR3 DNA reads TGTGCCAGCAGCCAAGGAGGGGGGGGAGGGCCCCCCTACGAGCAGTACTTC. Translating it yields CASSQGGGGGPPYEQYF.

Here the CDR3 DNA reads TGTGCCAGTAGTATCATCCCCCGACCCACAGATACGCAGTATTTT. Translating gives CASSIIPRPTDTQYF. This chain connects TRBV19 to TRBJ2-3; D is unresolved. V was shortened by 3 bases and J by 2 bases, with 12 bases between the two germline ends. This CDR3 is 15 amino acids long. Germline CDR1 LNHDA, CDR2 SQIVND (reference sequence).

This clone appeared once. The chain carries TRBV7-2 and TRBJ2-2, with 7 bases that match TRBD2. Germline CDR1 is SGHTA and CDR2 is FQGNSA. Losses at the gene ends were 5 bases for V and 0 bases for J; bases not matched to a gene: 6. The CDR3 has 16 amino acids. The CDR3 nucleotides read TGTGCCAGCAGCCGTAAAGCGGGATCGAACACCGGGGAGCTGTTTTTT. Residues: CASSRKAGSNTGELFF.

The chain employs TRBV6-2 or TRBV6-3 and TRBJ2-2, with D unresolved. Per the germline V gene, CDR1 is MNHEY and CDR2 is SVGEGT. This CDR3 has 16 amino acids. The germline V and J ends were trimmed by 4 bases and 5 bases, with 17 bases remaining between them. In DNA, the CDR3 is TGTGCCAGCAGTTCCACCTTGGGCGCGTGGACCGGGGAGCTGTTTTTT. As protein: CASSSTLGAWTGELFF.

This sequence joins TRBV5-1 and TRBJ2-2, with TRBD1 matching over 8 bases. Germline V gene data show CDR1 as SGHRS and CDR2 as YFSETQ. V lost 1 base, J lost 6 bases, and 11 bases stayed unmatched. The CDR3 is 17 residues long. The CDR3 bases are TGCGCCAGCAGCTTGCTTGGGACAGGTATCTCCGCCGGGGAGCTGTTTTTT. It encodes CASSLLGTGISAGELFF.

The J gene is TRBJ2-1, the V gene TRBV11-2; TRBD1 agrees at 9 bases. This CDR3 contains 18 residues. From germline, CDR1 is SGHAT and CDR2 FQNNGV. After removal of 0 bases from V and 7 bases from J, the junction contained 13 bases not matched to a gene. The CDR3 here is CASSLDLLWDREENEQFF. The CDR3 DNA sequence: TGTGCCAGCAGCTTAGATCTATTATGGGACAGGGAGGAAAATGAGCAGTTCTTC.

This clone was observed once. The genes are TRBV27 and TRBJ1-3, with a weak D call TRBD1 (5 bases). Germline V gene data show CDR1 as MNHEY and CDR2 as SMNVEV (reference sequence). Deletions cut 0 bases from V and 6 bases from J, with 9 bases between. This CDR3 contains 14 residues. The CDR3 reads CASSLSGGANTIYF. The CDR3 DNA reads TGTGCCAGCAGTTTATCGGGGGGAGCAAACACCATATATTTT.

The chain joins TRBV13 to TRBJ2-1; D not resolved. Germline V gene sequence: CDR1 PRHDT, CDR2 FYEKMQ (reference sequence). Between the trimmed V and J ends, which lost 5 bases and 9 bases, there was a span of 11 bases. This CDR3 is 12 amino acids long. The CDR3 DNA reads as TGTGCCAGCAGCGCCCTGCCGGCTGAGCAGTTCTTC. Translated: CASSALPAEQFF.

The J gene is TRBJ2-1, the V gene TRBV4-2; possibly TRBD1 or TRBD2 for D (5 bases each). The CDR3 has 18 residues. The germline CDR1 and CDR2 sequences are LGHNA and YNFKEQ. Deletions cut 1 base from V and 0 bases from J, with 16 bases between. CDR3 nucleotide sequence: TGTGCCAGCAGCCAAGTAGGCGTAGTCGGGGCCTCCTACAATGAGCAGTTCTTC. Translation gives CASSQVGVVGASYNEQFF.

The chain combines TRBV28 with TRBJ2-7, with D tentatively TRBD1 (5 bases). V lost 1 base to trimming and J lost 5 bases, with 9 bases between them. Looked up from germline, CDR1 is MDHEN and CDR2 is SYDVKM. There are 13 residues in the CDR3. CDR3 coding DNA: TGTGCCAGCAGTTTATACAGGATCAACGAGCAGTACTTC. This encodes CASSLYRINEQYF.

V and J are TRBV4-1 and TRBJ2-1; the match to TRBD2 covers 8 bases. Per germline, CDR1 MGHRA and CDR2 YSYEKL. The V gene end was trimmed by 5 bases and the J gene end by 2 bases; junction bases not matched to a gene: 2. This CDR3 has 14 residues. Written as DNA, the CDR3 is TGCGCCAGCAGCTTGGGACTAGCCTACAATGAGCAGTTCTTC. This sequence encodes CASSLGLAYNEQFF.

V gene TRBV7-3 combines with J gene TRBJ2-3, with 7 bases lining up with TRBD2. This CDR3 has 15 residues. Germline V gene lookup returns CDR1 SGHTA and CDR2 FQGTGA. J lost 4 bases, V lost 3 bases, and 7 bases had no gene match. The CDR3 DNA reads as TGTGCCAGCAGCTTCGGCGGGAGTGGGGCAGATACGCAGTATTTT. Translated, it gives CASSFGGSGADTQYF.

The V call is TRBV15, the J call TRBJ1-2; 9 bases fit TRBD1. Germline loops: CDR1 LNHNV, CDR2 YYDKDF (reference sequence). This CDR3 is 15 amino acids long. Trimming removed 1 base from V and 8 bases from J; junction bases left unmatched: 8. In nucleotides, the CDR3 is TGTGCCACCAGCAGAGGGGGGGACAGGGTGGACGGCTACACCTTC. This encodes CATSRGGDRVDGYTF.

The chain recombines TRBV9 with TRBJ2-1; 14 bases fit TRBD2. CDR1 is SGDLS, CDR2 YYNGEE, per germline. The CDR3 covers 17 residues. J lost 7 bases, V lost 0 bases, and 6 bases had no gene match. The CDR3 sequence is CASSVATGTSGRNEQFF. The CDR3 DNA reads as TGTGCCAGCAGCGTAGCCACTGGGACTAGCGGGAGAAATGAGCAGTTCTTC. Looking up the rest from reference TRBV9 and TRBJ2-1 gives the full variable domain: DSGVTQTPKHLITATGQRVTLRCSPRSGDLSVYWYQQSLDQGLQFLIQYYNGEERAKGNILERFSAQQFPDLHSELNLSSLELGDSALYFCASSVATGTSGRNEQFFGPGTRLTVL.

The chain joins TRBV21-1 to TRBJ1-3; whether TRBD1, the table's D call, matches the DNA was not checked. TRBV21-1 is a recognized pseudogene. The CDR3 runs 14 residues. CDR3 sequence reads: CASSKTGSGNTIYF. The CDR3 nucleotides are TGTGCCAGCAGCAAGACAGGGTCTGGAAACACCATATATTTT.

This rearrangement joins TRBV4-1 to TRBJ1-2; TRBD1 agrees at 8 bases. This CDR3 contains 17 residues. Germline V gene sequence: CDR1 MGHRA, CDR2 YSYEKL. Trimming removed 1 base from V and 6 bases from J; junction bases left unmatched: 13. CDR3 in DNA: TGCGCCAGCAGCCAAGGGCCCCGACAGGGGCTGATAAATGGCTACACCTTC. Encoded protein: CASSQGPRQGLINGYTF.

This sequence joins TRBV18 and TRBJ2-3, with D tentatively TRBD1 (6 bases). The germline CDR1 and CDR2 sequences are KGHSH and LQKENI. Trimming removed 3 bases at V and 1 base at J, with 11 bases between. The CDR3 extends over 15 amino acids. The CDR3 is CASSPRGRGTDTQYF. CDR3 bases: TGTGCCAGCTCACCCAGGGGCCGGGGCACAGATACGCAGTATTTT.

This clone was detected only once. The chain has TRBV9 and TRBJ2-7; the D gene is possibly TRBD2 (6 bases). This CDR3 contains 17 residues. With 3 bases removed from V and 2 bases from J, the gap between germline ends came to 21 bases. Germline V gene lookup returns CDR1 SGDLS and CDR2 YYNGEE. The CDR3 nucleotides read TGTGCCAGCAGCGCACGTGTCCGGCGGAGGGCCGCCTACGAGCAGTACTTC. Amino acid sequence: CASSARVRRRAAYEQYF.

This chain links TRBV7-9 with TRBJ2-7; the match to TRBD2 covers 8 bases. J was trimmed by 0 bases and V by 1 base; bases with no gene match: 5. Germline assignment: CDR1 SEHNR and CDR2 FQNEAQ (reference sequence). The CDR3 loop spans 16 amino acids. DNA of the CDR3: TGTGCCAGCAGCTTAGTTAGCGGGACCAGCTCCTACGAGCAGTACTTC. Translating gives CASSLVSGTSSYEQYF. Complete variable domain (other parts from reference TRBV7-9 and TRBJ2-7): DTGVSQNPRHKITKRGQNVTFRCDPISEHNRLYWYRQTLGQGPEFLTYFQNEAQLEKSRLLSDRFSAERPKGSFSTLEIQRTEQGDSAMYLCASSLVSGTSSYEQYFGPGTRLTVT.

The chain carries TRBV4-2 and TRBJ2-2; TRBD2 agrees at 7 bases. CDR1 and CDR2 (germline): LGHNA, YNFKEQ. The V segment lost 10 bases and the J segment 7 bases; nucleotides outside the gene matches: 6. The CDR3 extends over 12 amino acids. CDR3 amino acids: CAIHGEGGELFF. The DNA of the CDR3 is TGTGCCATCCACGGGGAGGGCGGGGAGCTGTTTTTT.

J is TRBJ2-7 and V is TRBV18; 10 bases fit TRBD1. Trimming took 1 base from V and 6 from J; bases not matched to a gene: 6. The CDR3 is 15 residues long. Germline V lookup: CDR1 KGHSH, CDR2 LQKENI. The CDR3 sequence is CASSPRGTGVGEQYF. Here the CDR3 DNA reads TGTGCCAGCTCACCACGCGGGACAGGGGTTGGCGAGCAGTACTTC.

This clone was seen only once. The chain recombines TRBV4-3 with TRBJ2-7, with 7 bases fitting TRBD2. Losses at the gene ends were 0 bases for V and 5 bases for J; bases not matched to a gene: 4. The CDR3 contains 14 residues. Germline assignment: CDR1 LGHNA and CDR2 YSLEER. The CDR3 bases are TGCGCCAGCAGCCAAGATCAGCGGGGCCACGAGCAGTACTTC. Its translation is CASSQDQRGHEQYF.